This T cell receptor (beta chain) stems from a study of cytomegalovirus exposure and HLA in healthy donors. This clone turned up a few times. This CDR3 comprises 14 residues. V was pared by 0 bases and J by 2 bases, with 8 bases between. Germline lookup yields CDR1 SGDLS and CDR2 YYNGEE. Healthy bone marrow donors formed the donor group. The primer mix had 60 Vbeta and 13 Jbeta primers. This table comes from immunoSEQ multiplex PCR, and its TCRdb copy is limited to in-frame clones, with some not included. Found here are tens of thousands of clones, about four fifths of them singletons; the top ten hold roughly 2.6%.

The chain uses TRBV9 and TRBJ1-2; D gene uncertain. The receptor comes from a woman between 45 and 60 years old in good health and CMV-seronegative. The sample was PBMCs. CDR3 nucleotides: TGTGCCAGCAGCGTAGTCCCGGAGAACTATGGCTACACCTTC. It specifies CASSVVPENYGYTF.